This TCR beta chain is from a study of cytomegalovirus exposure and HLA in healthy donors. A note on this clone: Its antigen is unknown.

V shed 1 base and J 0 bases; nucleotides not matched to a gene: 6. The germline gives CDR1 SGHTA, CDR2 FQGNSA. The CDR3 is 18 amino acids. With 60 Vbeta and 13 Jbeta primers, the PCR was carried out. Assay used: immunoSEQ multiplex PCR; TCRdb lists only in-frame clones, some missing. The sample lists tens of thousands of clones; about 80% were seen once. Study-level points and caveats: It is likely that the observed cluster of highly shared sequence variants was a sequencing artifact. Of the V segments, some could not be distinguished, including TRBV6-2 and TRBV6-3, and were excluded.

The chain is built from TRBV7-2 and TRBJ2-3; the match to TRBD2 covers 11 bases. The sequenced sample consisted of PBMCs. The receptor comes from a man aged 45-65 years in good health and CMV-seropositive. CDR3 sequence reads: CASSLDWTSGHSTDTQYF. The DNA for the CDR3 is TGTGCCAGCAGCTTAGACTGGACTAGCGGGCACAGCACAGATACGCAGTATTTT.